This passage covers 5 T cell receptor beta chains from one sample sequenced in a study of blood T cell repertoires in COVID-19 (TCRdb year 2020). Library creation used the immunoSEQ multiplex PCR assay. Imported from immuneACCESS, the table was reduced by TCRdb to in-frame sequences with V and J called. These copies leave out some clones; in studies compared against another copy, an unresolved V gene accounts for under half, and the cause of the remainder is not known. The sample table holds some 180,000 clones, of which 88% were seen once. Roughly 6% of the sample rests with the top ten. The source material was peripheral blood. These receptors all stem from a man in his forties with active or convalescent COVID-19.

DNA for the CDR3: TGTGCCAGCAGCTTACGATCCAGGGGCGCAACCAAGAACACTGAAGCTTTCTTT. Translating gives CASSLRSRGATKNTEAFF. This chain connects TRBV5-6 to TRBJ1-1; D is possibly TRBD1 (6 bases). The V end was cut by 2 bases, the J end by 1 base, with 21 bases between. Germline lookup yields CDR1 SGHDT and CDR2 YYEEEE. The CDR3 is made up of 18 amino acids.

The V and J genes are TRBV2 and TRBJ1-1; 7 bases align to TRBD1. Unmatched junction bases numbered 10, after V lost 9 bases and J lost 0 bases. This CDR3 contains 15 residues. Germline lookup yields CDR1 SNHLY and CDR2 FYNNEI. Here the CDR3 reads CASSGTDLMNTEAFF. CDR3 nucleotides: TGTGCCAGTTCCGGGACAGACTTGATGAACACTGAAGCTTTCTTT.

CDR3 nucleotide sequence: TGTGCCAGCAGCGAGACAGGGTCCACTGAAGCTTTCTTT. Translating gives CASSETGSTEAFF. J is TRBJ1-1 and V is TRBV9; the match to TRBD1 covers 7 bases. Germline V gives CDR1 SGDLS, CDR2 YYNGEE. The CDR3 loop spans 13 amino acids. The V gene end was trimmed by 3 bases and the J gene end by 4 bases; junction bases not matched to a gene: 3. Full variable domain (outside the CDR3, taken from reference TRBV9 and TRBJ1-1): DSGVTQTPKHLITATGQRVTLRCSPRSGDLSVYWYQQSLDQGLQFLIQYYNGEERAKGNILERFSAQQFPDLHSELNLSSLELGDSALYFCASSETGSTEAFFGQGTRLTVV.

On this clone: The identical CDR3 is also encoded by other nucleotide sequences in the sample. The rearrangement joins TRBV7-2 to TRBJ2-1, with 11 bases matching TRBD2. Germline trimming cut 3 bases from V and 4 bases from J; bases unmatched to any gene: 2. The CDR3 spans 15 residues. Germline CDR1 is SGHTA and CDR2 is FQGNSA. The CDR3 DNA is TGTGCCAGCAGCTTCACTAGCGGGGGTTACAATGAGCAGTTCTTC. Its translation is CASSFTSGGYNEQFF.

The chain combines TRBV2 with TRBJ2-7; D perhaps matches TRBD2 (5 bases). The V end was cut by 2 bases, the J end by 2 bases, with 16 bases between. CDR1 SNHLY and CDR2 FYNNEI come from the germline V gene. The CDR3 extends over 16 amino acids. The CDR3 region is CASSEIRTGRPYEQYF. The CDR3 nucleotides are TGTGCCAGCAGTGAAATACGAACGGGGAGACCCTACGAGCAGTACTTC.